These T cell receptor beta chains were read from a single sample in a study of OX40 agonist ivuxolimab in advanced cancers. Method: immunoSEQ multiplex PCR; TCRdb's copy keeps in-frame clones and lacks some. The sample carries approximately 77,000 clones, around four fifths recorded once. The starting material was CD4+ or CD8+ T cells sorted from blood, obtained in a trial of the OX40 agonist ivuxolimab. These receptors all stem from an adult with an advanced solid tumor such as melanoma, head and neck, liver or kidney cancer. Both conserved end residues are part of each CDR3. Each record gives: V gene, J gene, D gene, CDR3 length, clone size, CDR3 protein, CDR3 DNA. A D gene is named only where the DNA matches it firmly. Only some rows state a clone size, as once, few, many or a class for expanded clones.

V: TRBV5-1; J: TRBJ2-1; D: -; length: 16; size: -; CDR3: CASSSTGDPSYNEQFF; DNA: TGCGCCAGCAGCTCCACTGGGGACCCCTCCTACAATGAGCAGTTCTTC
V: TRBV9; J: TRBJ2-1; D: TRBD1; length: 14; size: -; CDR3: CASSRGQVNNEQFF; DNA: TGTGCCAGCAGCCGAGGACAGGTAAACAATGAGCAGTTCTTC
V: TRBV5-1; J: TRBJ1-5; D: -; length: 15; size: few; CDR3: CASSPDPDGVQPQHF; DNA: TGCGCCAGCAGCCCAGATCCGGATGGGGTTCAGCCCCAGCATTTT
V: TRBV29-1; J: TRBJ1-3; D: -; length: 16; size: -; CDR3: CSVAHLRGSSGNTIYF; DNA: TGCAGCGTTGCCCATTTGAGGGGTTCCTCTGGAAACACCATATATTTT
V: TRBV19; J: TRBJ1-2; D: TRBD1; length: 13; size: -; CDR3: CASSQGANYGYTF; DNA: TGTGCCTCCTCTCAGGGGGCAAACTATGGCTACACCTTC
V: TRBV28; J: TRBJ1-3; D: -; length: 13; size: -; CDR3: CASSLTPGNTIYF; DNA: TGTGCCAGCAGTTTAACCCCTGGAAACACCATATATTTT
V: TRBV9; J: TRBJ1-1; D: -; length: 11; size: -; CDR3: CASSPMLGAFF; DNA: TGTGCCAGCAGCCCAATGTTGGGGGCTTTCTTT
V: TRBV14; J: TRBJ1-6; D: -; length: 13; size: -; CDR3: CASRFGSNSPLHF; DNA: TGTGCCAGCAGATTCGGAAGTAATTCACCCCTCCACTTT
V: TRBV28; J: TRBJ2-7; D: TRBD2; length: 17; size: -; CDR3: CASSFPPSGKFSYEQYF; DNA: TGTGCCAGCAGTTTCCCCCCGAGCGGGAAATTCTCCTACGAGCAGTACTTC
V: TRBV7-9; J: TRBJ2-5; D: TRBD1; length: 15; size: -; CDR3: CASSPFRDSKETQYF; DNA: TGTGCCAGCAGCCCATTCCGGGACAGCAAAGAGACCCAGTACTTC
V: TRBV7-8; J: TRBJ1-3; D: -; length: 14; size: -; CDR3: CASSRGSSGNTIYF; DNA: TGTGCCAGCAGCCGAGGAAGCTCTGGAAACACCATATATTTT
V: TRBV2; J: TRBJ1-5; D: -; length: 16; size: -; CDR3: CASSLSGTNSNQPQHF; DNA: TGTGCCAGCAGCCTCTCCGGGACAAATAGCAATCAGCCCCAGCATTTT
V: TRBV30; J: TRBJ2-3; D: TRBD2; length: 15; size: -; CDR3: CAWTRGLAGGDTQYF; DNA: TGTGCCTGGACCCGAGGACTAGCGGGAGGAGATACGCAGTATTTT
V: TRBV28; J: TRBJ1-6; D: -; length: 16; size: -; CDR3: CASSLAREIRVSPLHF; DNA: TGTGCCAGCAGTTTGGCCCGGGAGATCAGGGTGTCACCCCTCCACTTT
V: TRBV19; J: TRBJ1-2; D: -; length: 14; size: -; CDR3: CASSIPGKDYGYTF; DNA: TGTGCCAGTAGTATACCGGGCAAGGACTATGGCTACACCTTC
V: TRBV5-1; J: TRBJ2-2; D: -; length: 15; size: once; CDR3: CASSLAQGRPGELFF; DNA: TGCGCCAGCAGCTTGGCCCAGGGGCGCCCCGGGGAGCTGTTTTTT
V: TRBV2; J: TRBJ1-4; D: -; length: 13; size: -; CDR3: CASSDRGDEKLFF; DNA: TGTGCCAGCAGTGACAGGGGTGATGAAAAACTGTTTTTT
V: TRBV28; J: TRBJ2-1; D: -; length: 12; size: -; CDR3: CASTRGSPEQFF; DNA: TGTGCCAGTACCCGAGGGTCCCCGGAGCAGTTCTTC
V: TRBV5-4; J: TRBJ2-7; D: -; length: 13; size: -; CDR3: CASSLRERREQYF; DNA: TGTGCCAGCAGCTTGCGGGAGCGGCGCGAGCAGTACTTC
V: TRBV5-6; J: TRBJ1-6; D: -; length: 12; size: -; CDR3: CASSFEGSPLHF; DNA: TGTGCCAGCAGCTTTGAGGGATCACCCCTCCACTTT
V: TRBV11-2; J: TRBJ1-3; D: -; length: 14; size: -; CDR3: CASSLNSLGNTIYF; DNA: TGTGCCAGCAGCTTAAATTCGCTGGGGAACACCATATATTTT
V: TRBV6-6; J: TRBJ1-1; D: TRBD1; length: 14; size: -; CDR3: CASSYGTDWGEAFF; DNA: TGTGCCAGCAGCTACGGGACAGATTGGGGTGAAGCTTTCTTT
V: TRBV27; J: TRBJ2-7; D: -; length: 13; size: -; CDR3: CASTIRTADEQYF; DNA: TGTGCCAGCACCATAAGGACAGCTGACGAGCAGTACTTC
V: TRBV25-1; J: TRBJ2-5; D: -; length: 13; size: -; CDR3: CASSEVVQETQYF; DNA: TGTGCCAGCAGTGAAGTAGTCCAAGAGACCCAGTACTTC
V: TRBV7-3; J: TRBJ2-5; D: -; length: 16; size: -; CDR3: CASSLAPSTVPGTQYF; DNA: TGTGCCAGCAGCTTAGCGCCGTCGACCGTGCCGGGGACCCAGTACTTC
V: TRBV27; J: TRBJ2-3; D: -; length: 11; size: -; CDR3: CAGQWGLTQYF; DNA: TGTGCCGGTCAGTGGGGTCTTACGCAGTATTTT
V: TRBV30; J: TRBJ1-5; D: -; length: 13; size: -; CDR3: CAWSEQSNQPQHF; DNA: TGTGCCTGGAGTGAACAAAGCAATCAGCCCCAGCATTTT
V: TRBV28; J: TRBJ2-3; D: TRBD2; length: 15; size: -; CDR3: CASGILAGGSDTQYF; DNA: TGTGCCAGCGGGATCCTAGCGGGGGGGTCGGATACGCAGTATTTT
V: TRBV19; J: TRBJ1-4; D: TRBD1; length: 14; size: few; CDR3: CASTPGQANEKLFF; DNA: TGTGCCAGTACCCCGGGACAGGCTAATGAAAAACTGTTTTTT
V: TRBV19; J: TRBJ1-5; D: TRBD1; length: 12; size: -; CDR3: CASRQGDQPQHF; DNA: TGTGCCAGCAGACAGGGGGATCAGCCCCAGCATTTT
V: TRBV27; J: TRBJ1-5; D: -; length: 15; size: few; CDR3: CASRPGTRGNQPQHF; DNA: TGTGCCAGCCGTCCTGGGACAAGAGGCAATCAGCCCCAGCATTTT
V: TRBV29-1; J: TRBJ2-1; D: -; length: 18; size: -; CDR3: CSVEAGFRANRRYNEQFF; DNA: TGCAGCGTTGAAGCTGGGTTTCGGGCTAACCGGAGATACAATGAGCAGTTCTTC
V: TRBV29-1; J: TRBJ2-7; D: -; length: 12; size: -; CDR3: CSAATGVYEQYF; DNA: TGCAGCGCAGCTACAGGAGTCTACGAGCAGTACTTC
V: TRBV27; J: TRBJ1-1; D: TRBD1; length: 14; size: -; CDR3: CASRGGTANTEAFF; DNA: TGTGCCAGCAGAGGGGGGACAGCAAACACTGAAGCTTTCTTT
V: TRBV30; J: TRBJ1-5; D: -; length: 13; size: few; CDR3: CAWSPGPDQPQHF; DNA: TGTGCCTGGAGTCCCGGGCCCGATCAGCCCCAGCATTTT
V: TRBV7-2; J: TRBJ2-7; D: TRBD2; length: 14; size: once; CDR3: CASSFARGAAEQYF; DNA: TGTGCCAGCAGCTTCGCGCGGGGGGCAGCCGAGCAGTACTTC
V: TRBV9; J: TRBJ2-3; D: -; length: 12; size: -; CDR3: CASSVERDTQYF; DNA: TGTGCCAGCAGCGTAGAACGTGATACGCAGTATTTT
V: TRBV5-1; J: TRBJ2-3; D: TRBD1; length: 17; size: -; CDR3: CASSLGLGQGRTDTQYF; DNA: TGCGCCAGCAGCTTGGGTCTAGGACAGGGACGCACAGATACGCAGTATTTT
V: TRBV14; J: TRBJ1-1; D: -; length: 12; size: -; CDR3: CASSRVRTEAFF; DNA: TGTGCCAGCAGCAGGGTTAGGACTGAAGCTTTCTTT
V: TRBV7-2; J: TRBJ1-4; D: TRBD1; length: 15; size: -; CDR3: CASSLVTGNDEKLFF; DNA: TGTGCCAGCAGCTTAGTGACAGGGAATGATGAAAAACTGTTTTTT
V: TRBV6-6; J: TRBJ1-1; D: -; length: 14; size: -; CDR3: CASSYSNGDTEAFF; DNA: TGTGCCAGCAGTTACTCGAACGGGGACACTGAAGCTTTCTTT
V: TRBV4-2; J: TRBJ2-7; D: -; length: 15; size: -; CDR3: CASSQSASRSYEQYF; DNA: TGTGCCAGCAGCCAATCGGCTAGCAGATCCTACGAGCAGTACTTC
V: TRBV6-6; J: TRBJ1-2; D: TRBD1; length: 13; size: few; CDR3: CASSSRQGSGYTF; DNA: TGTGCCAGCAGTTCCCGACAGGGAAGCGGCTACACCTTC
V: TRBV27; J: TRBJ2-1; D: -; length: 14; size: once; CDR3: CASSLGVARNEQFF; DNA: TGTGCCAGCAGTTTAGGGGTGGCGCGGAATGAGCAGTTCTTC
V: TRBV5-1; J: TRBJ2-2; D: -; length: 15; size: -; CDR3: CTSSFLQGRTGELFF; DNA: TGCACCAGCAGCTTTCTCCAGGGAAGGACCGGGGAGCTGTTTTTT
V: TRBV7-9; J: TRBJ2-2; D: -; length: 15; size: -; CDR3: CASSIGPTTTGELFF; DNA: TGTGCCAGCAGCATAGGCCCCACGACCACCGGGGAGCTGTTTTTT
V: TRBV28; J: TRBJ2-2; D: TRBD1; length: 14; size: -; CDR3: CASKDREGTGELFF; DNA: TGTGCCAGCAAGGACAGGGAAGGGACCGGGGAGCTGTTTTTT
V: TRBV5-1; J: TRBJ1-2; D: -; length: 14; size: -; CDR3: CASSLDSSPGGYTF; DNA: TGCGCCAGCAGCTTGGATTCGTCTCCGGGGGGCTACACCTTC
V: TRBV7-9; J: TRBJ1-2; D: -; length: 16; size: -; CDR3: CASSQGTPTLDYGYTF; DNA: TGTGCCAGCAGCCAGGGGACACCAACTTTAGACTATGGCTACACCTTC
V: TRBV19; J: TRBJ2-5; D: -; length: 15; size: -; CDR3: CASSISTGRQETQYF; DNA: TGTGCCAGTAGTATCTCAACGGGGCGGCAAGAGACCCAGTACTTC
V: TRBV11-2; J: TRBJ2-5; D: TRBD1; length: 16; size: once; CDR3: CASSWGTGGSSETQYF; DNA: TGTGCCAGCAGCTGGGGGACAGGGGGAAGCTCAGAGACCCAGTACTTC
V: TRBV19; J: TRBJ2-7; D: TRBD1; length: 15; size: once; CDR3: CASSGWDSVGYEQYF; DNA: TGTGCCAGTAGCGGGTGGGACAGCGTCGGCTACGAGCAGTACTTC
V: TRBV7-2; J: TRBJ2-5; D: -; length: 13; size: -; CDR3: CASSRMTRETQYF; DNA: TGTGCCAGCAGCCGAATGACAAGAGAGACCCAGTACTTC
V: TRBV6-1; J: TRBJ1-5; D: -; length: 14; size: -; CDR3: CASSSRHSNQPQHF; DNA: TGTGCCAGCAGCTCGAGGCATAGCAATCAGCCCCAGCATTTT
V: TRBV12-5; J: TRBJ2-3; D: -; length: 13; size: -; CDR3: CASGHYAQDTQYF; DNA: TGTGCTAGTGGCCATTATGCACAAGATACGCAGTATTTT
V: TRBV4-3; J: TRBJ2-2; D: -; length: 15; size: -; CDR3: CASSQSDTDTGELFF; DNA: TGCGCCAGCAGCCAATCGGACACCGACACCGGGGAGCTGTTTTTT
V: TRBV6-6; J: TRBJ1-5; D: -; length: 14; size: -; CDR3: CASSYARDNQPQHF; DNA: TGTGCCAGCAGTTATGCCAGGGACAATCAGCCCCAGCATTTT
V: TRBV9; J: TRBJ2-7; D: -; length: 14; size: few; CDR3: CASSKGVALYEQYF; DNA: TGTGCCAGCAGCAAGGGGGTTGCACTCTACGAGCAGTACTTC
V: TRBV7-2; J: TRBJ2-7; D: TRBD1; length: 13; size: -; CDR3: CASSLNRGEEQYF; DNA: TGTGCCAGCAGCTTAAACAGGGGGGAAGAGCAGTACTTC
V: TRBV19; J: TRBJ2-7; D: TRBD1; length: 14; size: -; CDR3: CASSIGQGLGEQYF; DNA: TGTGCCAGTAGTATAGGACAGGGGCTTGGCGAGCAGTACTTC